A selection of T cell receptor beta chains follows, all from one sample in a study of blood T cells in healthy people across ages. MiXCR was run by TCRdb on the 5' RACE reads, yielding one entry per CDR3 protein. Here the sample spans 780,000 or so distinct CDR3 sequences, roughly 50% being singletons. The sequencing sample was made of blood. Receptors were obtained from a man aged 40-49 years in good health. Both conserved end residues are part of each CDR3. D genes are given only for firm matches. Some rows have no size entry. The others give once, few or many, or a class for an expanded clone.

CDR3 protein: CASSLGGGLVGYEQYF
CDR3 DNA: TGTGCCAGCAGTTTGGGGGGTGGGTTGGTCGGCTACGAGCAGTACTTC
D gene: .
J gene: TRBJ2-7
V gene: TRBV27
clone size: .

CDR3 protein: CSATMTGPDLYGYTF
CDR3 DNA: TGCAGTGCTACTATGACAGGGCCGGACCTCTATGGCTACACCTTC
D gene: TRBD1
J gene: TRBJ1-2
V gene: TRBV20-1
clone size: .

CDR3 protein: CATSRDSGSSYEQYF
CDR3 DNA: TGTGCCACCAGCAGAGATAGCGGGAGTTCCTACGAGCAGTACTTC
D gene: TRBD2
J gene: TRBJ2-7
V gene: TRBV15
clone size: .

CDR3 protein: CASSWAGTLYNEQFF
CDR3 DNA: TGCGCCAGCAGCTGGGCCGGGACACTCTACAATGAGCAGTTCTTC
D gene: .
J gene: TRBJ2-1
V gene: TRBV5-1
clone size: .

CDR3 protein: CASTEVADQPQHF
CDR3 DNA: TGTGCCAGCACTGAAGTGGCGGATCAGCCCCAGCATTTT
D gene: .
J gene: TRBJ1-5
V gene: TRBV28
clone size: .

CDR3 protein: CASIARDTEYF
CDR3 DNA: TGTGCCAGCATTGCCCGGGACACGGAGTACTTC
D gene: .
J gene: TRBJ2-5
V gene: TRBV6-5
clone size: .

CDR3 protein: CASSQELLAGVNEQFF
CDR3 DNA: TGCGCCAGCAGCCAAGAGCTGTTAGCGGGAGTGAATGAGCAGTTCTTC
D gene: TRBD2
J gene: TRBJ2-1
V gene: TRBV4-3
clone size: few

CDR3 protein: CASSVQGTSSYNSPLHF
CDR3 DNA: TGTGCCAGCAGCGTCCAGGGAACGAGCTCCTATAATTCACCCCTCCACTTT
D gene: .
J gene: TRBJ1-6
V gene: TRBV7-2
clone size: many

CDR3 protein: CASNVNAGTYEQYF
CDR3 DNA: TGTGCCAGCAACGTGAACGCCGGTACCTACGAGCAGTACTTC
D gene: .
J gene: TRBJ2-7
V gene: TRBV6-1
clone size: .

CDR3 protein: CASSAPTSGPRASYNEQFF
CDR3 DNA: TGTGCCAGCAGCGCCCCCACTAGCGGGCCCCGCGCCTCTTACAATGAGCAGTTCTTC
D gene: TRBD2
J gene: TRBJ2-1
V gene: TRBV9
clone size: .

CDR3 protein: CASSQVGGGGANVLTF
CDR3 DNA: TGTGCCAGCAGCCAAGTTGGCGGCGGTGGGGCCAACGTCCTGACTTTC
D gene: .
J gene: TRBJ2-6
V gene: TRBV14
clone size: .

CDR3 protein: CAWRRAGGNQPQHF
CDR3 DNA: TGTGCCTGGAGACGCGCGGGGGGTAATCAGCCCCAGCATTTT
D gene: .
J gene: TRBJ1-5
V gene: TRBV30
clone size: .

CDR3 protein: CAWSAGANVLTF
CDR3 DNA: TGTGCCTGGAGCGCTGGGGCCAACGTCCTGACTTTC
D gene: .
J gene: TRBJ2-6
V gene: TRBV30
clone size: .

CDR3 protein: CASSVGQGSLNTEAFF
CDR3 DNA: TGCGCCAGCAGCGTGGGACAGGGATCGTTGAACACTGAAGCTTTCTTT
D gene: TRBD1
J gene: TRBJ1-1
V gene: TRBV5-1
clone size: .

CDR3 protein: CATLASGTHPLGEQFF
CDR3 DNA: TGTGCCACCCTAGCTTCCGGGACCCATCCCTTGGGTGAGCAGTTCTTC
D gene: .
J gene: TRBJ2-1
V gene: TRBV28
clone size: once

CDR3 protein: CASNGGATYEQYF
CDR3 DNA: TGTGCCAGCAACGGGGGAGCTACCTACGAGCAGTACTTC
D gene: .
J gene: TRBJ2-7
V gene: TRBV2
clone size: .

CDR3 protein: CATAGTGTYGYTF
CDR3 DNA: TGTGCCACCGCGGGGACCGGGACATATGGCTACACCTTC
D gene: .
J gene: TRBJ1-2
V gene: TRBV6-6
clone size: .

CDR3 protein: CASSYDAGANVLTF
CDR3 DNA: TGTGCCAGCAGTTATGACGCTGGGGCCAACGTCCTGACTTTC
D gene: .
J gene: TRBJ2-6
V gene: TRBV6-6
clone size: few

CDR3 protein: CASSLTPTSYRDYGYTF
CDR3 DNA: TGTGCCAGCAGTCTAACCCCAACCTCATACAGGGACTATGGCTACACCTTC
D gene: .
J gene: TRBJ1-2
V gene: TRBV27
clone size: .

CDR3 protein: CSASGLDRDYEQYF
CDR3 DNA: TGCAGTGCTAGCGGCCTGGACAGGGACTACGAGCAGTACTTC
D gene: TRBD1
J gene: TRBJ2-7
V gene: TRBV20-1
clone size: many

CDR3 protein: CASNPGGGYEQYF
CDR3 DNA: TGTGCCAGCAATCCCGGGGGGGGATACGAGCAGTACTTC
D gene: TRBD2
J gene: TRBJ2-7
V gene: TRBV28
clone size: few

CDR3 protein: CSAGARVGKNIQYF
CDR3 DNA: TGCAGTGCTGGAGCTAGGGTTGGCAAAAACATTCAGTACTTC
D gene: .
J gene: TRBJ2-4
V gene: TRBV20-1
clone size: few

CDR3 protein: CASSSQGGKNNEQFF
CDR3 DNA: TGTGCCAGCAGTTCACAGGGAGGAAAGAACAATGAGCAGTTCTTC
D gene: .
J gene: TRBJ2-1
V gene: TRBV27
clone size: few